A single sample gave rise to the 17 T cell receptor beta chains below, sequenced in a study of blood T cells in healthy people across ages. A J-beta primer mix and a sample-barcoded 5' primer were used in a second PCR of about 6 to 12 cycles. TCRdb ran MiXCR on the 5' RACE reads and lists one entry per CDR3 protein. The sample has approximately 2,000,000 distinct CDR3 sequences, 39% seen once; the top ten hold 23%. Material: blood. Receptors were obtained from a human donor in good health.

Concerning this clonotype: A much more abundant neighbour one base away suggests this may be a read error. The chain joins TRBV20-1 to TRBJ2-5, with 7 bases lining up with TRBD2. The CDR3 is 11 amino acids. J gave up 11 bases and V 3 bases, and 6 bases lay outside the gene matches. CDR1 and CDR2 (germline): DFQATT, SNEGSKA (reference sequence). The CDR3 DNA is TGCAGTGCTAGTGGGGGGGATGAGCAGTACTTC. Translated: CSASGGDEQYF.

This chain links TRBV20-1 with TRBJ2-3; D gene unclear. Germline CDR1 is DFQATT and CDR2 is SNEGSKA (reference sequence). The CDR3 contains 15 residues. The ends were cut back, 1 base at V and 0 bases at J, with 11 bases in the middle. CDR3 nucleotide sequence: TGCAGTGCTAGAGGGGATGGTCCTAGCACAGATACGCAGTATTTT. Encoded protein: CSARGDGPSTDTQYF.

This clonotype was counted a few times. The J gene is TRBJ2-7, the V gene TRBV10-3, with D perhaps TRBD1 (7 bases). Trimming shortened V by 10 bases and J by 4 bases, and 14 bases separated the two germline ends. CDR3 length equals 12 residues. Germline CDR1 ENHRY, CDR2 SYGVKD. The CDR3 bases are TGTGCCAGCGGGACAGACGATTACGAGCAGTACTTC. Encoded protein: CASGTDDYEQYF.

This clonotype occurred a few times. This rearrangement joins TRBV6-2 or TRBV6-3 to TRBJ2-5; D ambiguous. Germline loops: CDR1 MNHEY, CDR2 SVGEGT. V lost 10 bases and J lost 7, with 13 bases in between. This CDR3 contains 11 residues. The CDR3 nucleotides are TGTGCCACCGCGTTGACGGGGACCCAGTACTTC. Encoded protein: CATALTGTQYF.

The rearrangement joins TRBV2 to TRBJ2-7, with TRBD1 matching 7 bases. The germline V gene encodes CDR1 SNHLY and CDR2 FYNNEI. With V trimmed by 3 bases and J by 3 bases, 8 bases remained unmatched. This CDR3 has 15 amino acids. CDR3 protein: CASSDQGGISYEQYF. The CDR3 coding sequence is TGTGCCAGCAGTGATCAAGGGGGCATCAGCTACGAGCAGTACTTC.

The V and J genes are TRBV5-5 and TRBJ1-6, with 8 positions matching TRBD1. Trimming at V came to 3 bases and at J to 11 bases, leaving 7 bases not matched to a gene. This CDR3 comprises 14 residues. From germline, CDR1 is SGHKS and CDR2 YYEKEE (reference sequence). The CDR3 is CASSSPGTGPPLHF. The CDR3 region has the DNA TGTGCCAGCAGCTCACCCGGGACAGGTCCACCCCTCCACTTT.

The gene calls are TRBV20-1 and TRBJ2-3; D not certain. The CDR3 consists of 14 residues. In germline, CDR1 is DFQATT, CDR2 SNEGSKA (reference sequence). The V gene lost 4 bases and the J gene lost 2 bases, with 13 bases spanning the gap. The CDR3 bases are TGCAGTGCTAAGGCAACCCAGTTCACAGATACGCAGTATTTT. It encodes CSAKATQFTDTQYF.

V and J are TRBV12-5 and TRBJ2-1, with D uncertain. The CDR3 contains 12 residues. Trimming removed 0 bases at V and 7 bases at J, with 4 bases between. Germline V gene lookup returns CDR1 LGHNT and CDR2 FRNRAP. CDR3 DNA: TGTGCTAGTGGTTTGGTAACTAATGAGCAGTTCTTC. It specifies CASGLVTNEQFF.

The chain couples TRBV7-2 to TRBJ1-2; D uncertain. The CDR3 contains 17 residues. Germline V gene sequence: CDR1 SGHTA, CDR2 FQGNSA. Trimming shortened V by 5 bases and J by 5 bases, and 24 bases separated the two germline ends. CDR3 coding DNA: TGTGCCAGCAGCCCAAACTTAGCTTTTAGTCAGGCTTATGGCTACACCTTC. Translated, it gives CASSPNLAFSQAYGYTF.

The V call is TRBV28, the J call TRBJ2-5; 10 bases fit TRBD1. The CDR3 is 17 residues long. After removal of 2 bases from V and 11 bases from J, the junction contained 17 bases not matched to a gene. Per the germline V gene, CDR1 is MDHEN and CDR2 is SYDVKM. CDR3 amino acids: CASSLEGTGASYNEQYF. The CDR3 DNA follows: TGTGCCAGCAGTTTAGAAGGGACAGGGGCTAGCTACAATGAGCAGTACTTC.

The chain links TRBV20-1 to TRBJ2-1; D unclear. The J call may be incorrect, as the DNA end agrees better with TRBJ2-7. There are 14 residues in the CDR3. Germline V CDR1 and CDR2: DFQATT, SNEGSKA (reference sequence). CDR3 sequence reads: CSARDRNRYNEQYF. The CDR3 region has the DNA TGCAGTGCTAGAGATCGCAATAGGTACAATGAGCAGTACTTC.

J is TRBJ2-5 and V is TRBV9, with 11 bases aligning to TRBD2. The germline CDR1 and CDR2 sequences are SGDLS and YYNGEE. The CDR3 contains 17 residues. Trimming took 4 bases from V and 4 from J; bases not matched to a gene: 12. CDR3 in DNA: TGTGCCAGCAGCCCCTCTTCGGGACTAGCGGCGGGAGAGACCCAGTACTTC. As protein: CASSPSSGLAAGETQYF.

This clonotype was detected only a few times. V usage is TRBV5-1 and J usage is TRBJ2-5, with D hard to call. The germline V gene has CDR1 SGHRS and CDR2 YFSETQ. The germline V and J ends were trimmed by 6 bases and 0 bases, with 15 bases remaining between them. There are 15 residues in the CDR3. The CDR3 is CASNPGATNQETQYF. CDR3 DNA sequence: TGCGCCAGCAACCCCGGAGCGACAAACCAAGAGACCCAGTACTTC.

This clonotype appeared once. Sequence at one end of the junction differs from germline and may be a read error. The chain links TRBV4-1 to TRBJ2-2, with D perhaps TRBD1 (6 bases). This CDR3 contains 16 residues. Germline V CDR1 and CDR2: MGHRA, YSYEKL. The CDR3 DNA follows: TGCGCCAGCGCTGGACTCGGCACAGGGCGAACCGGGGAGCTGTCTTTT. Protein: CASAGLGTGRTGELSF.

This clonotype was counted between two and nine times. The chain recombines TRBV29-1 with TRBJ2-5; D not resolved. The CDR3 is 11 residues long. CDR1 is SQVTM and CDR2 is ANQGSEA in the germline V gene. Trimming took off 4 bases at V and 4 bases at J, with 7 bases between the two ends. The CDR3 region is CSVAFSETQYF. The CDR3 DNA is TGCAGCGTTGCGTTTTCAGAGACCCAGTACTTC.

The chain couples TRBV5-1 to TRBJ2-5; D possibly corresponds to TRBD1 (5 bases). Germline assignment: CDR1 SGHRS and CDR2 YFSETQ. V was cut by 2 bases and J by 1 base, with 12 bases left in between. The CDR3 covers 15 residues. CDR3 region: CASSLADSRQETQYF. Written as DNA, the CDR3 is TGCGCCAGCAGCTTAGCTGACAGCCGCCAAGAGACCCAGTACTTC.

Here the CDR3 DNA reads TGCGCCAGCAGCGGGACAGCAACCGAAAAACTGTTTTTT. It encodes CASSGTATEKLFF. J is TRBJ1-4 and V is TRBV5-1; 7 nucleotides match TRBD1. V was clipped by 4 bases and J by 8 bases; unmatched bases: 5. Per germline, CDR1 SGHRS and CDR2 YFSETQ. This CDR3 has 13 residues.